This T cell receptor (beta chain) was retrieved from a study of T cell repertoires in cytomegalovirus infection. MiXCR, applied by TCRdb to the reads, yields one record per CDR3 protein. This sample has more than 200,000 distinct CDR3 sequences, with roughly 10% found just once. This clonotype was observed at least ten times. Germline V gene data show CDR1 as SGHTA and CDR2 as FQGNSA. This CDR3 is built from 13 residues. V was trimmed by 3 bases and J by 8 bases, leaving 13 bases between them. The TCR was taken from a human donor in good health (CMV status not recorded). Some clones in this sample may be carry-over from other donors' samples. The chain is built from TRBV7-2 and TRBJ1-1; possibly TRBD1 for D (6 bases). The sequenced material came from PBMCs. In DNA form, the CDR3 reads TGTGCCAGCAGCTTTGACAGGAGGGGGGAAGCTTTCTTT. Its translation is CASSFDRRGEAFF. The full variable domain, rest sourced from reference TRBV7-2 and TRBJ1-1, is GAGVSQSPSNKVTEKGKDVELRCDPISGHTALYWYRQSLGQGLEFLIYFQGNSAPDKSGLPSDRFSAERTGGSVSTLTIQRTQQEDSAVYLCASSFDRRGEAFFGQGTRLTVV.